This record looks at one T cell receptor beta chain sequence and its context. Its target antigen remains unknown. No base-level quality is on record; no much larger clone is a single base apart. Genomic DNA served as template for TCR beta VDJ combination and CDR3 sequence profiling. An Illumina HiSeq 2000 was used for TCR repertoire sequencing. From the authors' description of their analysis: Repertoire assessment relied on Simpson's diversity index, CDR3 size and DJ length profiles, and TRBV/TRBJ rearrangement plots. The most abundant DNA sequence in the deep sequencing data was defined as the immunodominant clone. CDR3 amino acid sequences were screened for sharing across subjects and were compared with published repertoires and the VDJdb database. TCRdb reanalyzed the raw reads on its own, using fastp at Q25 for trimming and MiXCR for clone calling, and kept in-frame beta chains. Rows with one shared CDR3 protein collapse into an entry with the most common genes and DNA. These V and J calls originate from TCRdb's pipeline instead of the authors' own analysis. Here the sample has over 40,000 distinct CDR3 sequences; approximately 78% occur a single time. The top ten clones comprise around 31% of the sample.

TCR repertoires of sorted CD4+ and CD8+ blood T cells from severe aplastic anemia patients and healthy subjects were deep-sequenced in the study. Ficoll-Paque density gradient centrifugation was used to isolate peripheral blood mononuclear cells. Before DNA was extracted, CD4+ and CD8+ T cells were sorted using either FACS or magnetic beads. The data were taken from a study of CD8+CD57+ T cells in acquired aplastic anemia (dated by TCRdb to 2016 to 2019). For the study in its entirety: On average, sorted CD4+ and CD8+ cells yielded 3.2 ug of extracted DNA, with a range of 0.2 to 27.4 ug. For healthy donor samples, the average read count was around 10 million for CD4+ cells and 11.0 million for CD8+ cells. General conclusions and limits of the study: Although roughly 29 CD8+ CDR3 sequences were shared by patients and controls, these sequences appeared highly expressed in patients and within the immunodominant clones of patients. No significant difference in CD8+ Simpson's diversity was found between patients and healthy controls (P=0.060).

For this chain, trimming is 1 base at the V end and 2 bases at the J end, and the number of junction bases without a gene match is 4. Including cysteine and phenylalanine, the CDR3 has 15 amino acids. The sequence is cut down to CDR3 DNA, 45 bases in frame from base 1. The CDR1 and CDR2 encoded by the germline V gene are SGHNT and YENEEA. The receptor was isolated from a human donor in good health, serving as a control. This chain is built from TRBV11-3 and TRBJ1-2, with 7 bases matching TRBD1. Sequenced sample: sorted CD4+, CD8+, or CD8+CD57+ T cells (not recorded which) from PBMCs. The DNA sequence is TGTGCCAGCAGCTTAGTAGGGGGCGAAAACTATGGCTACACCTTC. Its amino acids are CASSLVGGENYGYTF.